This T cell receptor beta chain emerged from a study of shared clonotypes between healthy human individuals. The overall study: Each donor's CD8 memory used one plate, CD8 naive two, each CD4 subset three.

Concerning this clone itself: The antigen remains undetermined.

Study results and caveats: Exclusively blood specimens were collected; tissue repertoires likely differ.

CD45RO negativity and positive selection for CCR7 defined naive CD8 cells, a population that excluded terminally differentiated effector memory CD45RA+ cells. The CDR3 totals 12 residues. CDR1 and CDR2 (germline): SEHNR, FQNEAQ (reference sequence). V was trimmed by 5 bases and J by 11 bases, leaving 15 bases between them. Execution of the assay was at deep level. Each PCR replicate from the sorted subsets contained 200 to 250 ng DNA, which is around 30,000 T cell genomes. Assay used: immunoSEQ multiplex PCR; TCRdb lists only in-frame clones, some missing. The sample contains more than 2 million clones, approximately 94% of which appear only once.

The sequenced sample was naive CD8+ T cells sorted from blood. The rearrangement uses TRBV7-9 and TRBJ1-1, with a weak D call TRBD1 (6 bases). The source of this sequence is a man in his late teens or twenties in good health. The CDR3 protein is CASSPEGVRAFF. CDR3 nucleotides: TGTGCCAGCAGCCCAGAGGGGGTTCGCGCTTTCTTT. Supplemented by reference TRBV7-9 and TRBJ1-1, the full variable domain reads DTGVSQNPRHKITKRGQNVTFRCDPISEHNRLYWYRQTLGQGPEFLTYFQNEAQLEKSRLLSDRFSAERPKGSFSTLEIQRTEQGDSAMYLCASSPEGVRAFFGQGTRLTVV.